This TCR beta chain was sequenced for a study of T cell responses to AZD1222 COVID-19 vaccine. The assay was immunoSEQ multiplex PCR, and TCRdb's table has in-frame clones only and misses some. The sample holds around 70,000 clones, nearly 90% seen once. Regarding this clone: Its antigen is as yet unknown.

The study, taken as a whole, reports: Spike-specific TCR depth and breadth grew after two AZD1222 doses.

The sample was peripheral blood, taken 28 days after the second AZD1222 dose. This TCR came from an adult who received the AZD1222 COVID-19 vaccine.

CDR3 in amino acids: CASVPGTPYSTNEQYF. CDR3 bases: TGCGCCAGCGTTCCCGGGACTCCATATAGTACGAACGAGCAGTACTTC. The rearrangement links TRBV5-1 to TRBJ2-7; TRBD2 is a possible D gene (6 bases). CDR1 and CDR2 from the germline V gene are SGHRS and YFSETQ. V lost 7 bases and J 5 bases, leaving 25 bases between the germline ends. This CDR3 contains 16 residues.